This T cell receptor (beta chain) is drawn from a study of cytomegalovirus exposure and HLA in healthy donors. General study findings and limits: Per published accounts, TCR beta sequences correctly predicted the HLA-A and HLA-B alleles of most subjects. Donors belonging to an Asian-associated ancestry cluster reportedly showed fewer N-insertions in productive TCRs than the approximately 670-donor mean, according to what a later analysis found. Most sequenced TCRs were rare (though some public TCRs occurred in many donors).

Primers: 60 Vbeta forward and 13 Jbeta reverse. As processed by the authors: Later, an analysis found approximately 80 million unique TCR beta chains, and approximately 10 million of these were shared. Clones were sequenced by immunoSEQ multiplex PCR, and TCRdb holds only the in-frame ones, with some missing. D and trimming come from the DNA, and the V and J calls and clone size come from that table. The sample has around 200,000 clones, over 75% seen once. Comments on this clone: The antigen is not known.

The CDR3 runs to 14 residues. Germline CDR1 LNHDA, CDR2 SQIVND (reference sequence). Between the trimmed V and J ends, which lost 6 bases and 3 bases, there was a span of 14 bases. Sequencing input: PBMCs. The sequence derives from a female donor in good health and CMV-seronegative. The chain is built from TRBV19 and TRBJ2-5; D gene uncertain. CDR3 sequence reads: CASSPSGSKETQYF. The CDR3 DNA is TGTGCCAGTAGCCCCTCCGGGTCAAAAGAGACCCAGTACTTC.